The 13 T cell receptor beta chains below all came from one sample that was sequenced in a study of cytomegalovirus exposure and HLA in healthy donors (dated by TCRdb to 2017 to 2019). Receptors were amplified or captured by the immunoSEQ multiplex PCR assay. The multiplex PCR relied on a mix of 60 forward primers for TCR Vbeta segments and 13 reverse primers for TCR Jbeta segments. In its TCRdb copy, this immuneACCESS table keeps in-frame sequences only and misses some clones. Where compared with another copy, unresolved V genes explain less than half of these, and the others have no known cause. The sample table holds 30,000 to 40,000 clones. The ten largest clones represent around 5.9% of the sample. The sequencing sample was made of PBMCs. The receptors here all came from a human donor in good health.

This sequence joins TRBV2 and TRBJ2-7; TRBD1 matches at 8 bases. Germline V gene data show CDR1 as SNHLY and CDR2 as FYNNEI. This CDR3 is built from 14 residues. V lost 3 bases, J lost 6 bases, and 7 bases stayed unmatched. CDR3 in DNA: TGTGCCAGCAGTGAGGCCAGGGGGCGCGTCGAGCAGTACTTC. Encoded protein: CASSEARGRVEQYF. The full variable domain, with the rest looked up from reference TRBV2 and TRBJ2-7, is EPEVTQTPSHQVTQMGQEVILRCVPISNHLYFYWYRQILGQKVEFLVSFYNNEISEKSEIFDDQFSVERPDGSNFTLKIRSTKLEDSAMYFCASSEARGRVEQYFGPGTRLTVT.

The chain uses TRBV29-1 and TRBJ2-5; no clear D gene. V lost 6 bases and J lost 4, with 6 bases in between. CDR1 and CDR2 (germline): SQVTM, ANQGSEA. The CDR3 extends over 10 amino acids. The CDR3 is CSVATETQYF. The CDR3 DNA reads as TGCAGCGTGGCCACAGAGACCCAGTACTTC.

The genes are TRBV15 and TRBJ1-1, with a tentative D call TRBD1 (5 bases). Between the trimmed V and J ends, which lost 0 bases and 11 bases, there was a span of 10 bases. Germline assignment: CDR1 LNHNV and CDR2 YYDKDF (reference sequence). The CDR3 is 12 residues long. As DNA, the CDR3 is TGTGCCACCAGCAGAGAAGGGGAAAAGGCTTTCTTT. Its translation: CATSREGEKAFF.

This chain links TRBV30 with TRBJ2-3; TRBD2 matches 7 bases. This CDR3 comprises 13 residues. Germline V gene lookup returns CDR1 GTSNPN and CDR2 SVGIG (reference sequence). V was clipped by 6 bases and J by 4 bases; unmatched bases: 7. CDR3 residues: CACGGFFADTQYF. The CDR3 DNA sequence: TGTGCCTGCGGGGGGTTCTTTGCAGATACGCAGTATTTT.

The chain employs TRBV4-2 and TRBJ2-7, with a weak D call TRBD2 (6 bases). CDR1 is LGHNA, CDR2 YNFKEQ, per germline. The CDR3 runs to 15 residues. V lost 0 bases and J lost 2, with 11 bases in between. The CDR3 sequence is CASSQDERAAYEQYF. In DNA form, the CDR3 reads TGTGCCAGCAGCCAAGATGAGCGGGCCGCCTACGAGCAGTACTTC.

The chain employs TRBV18 and TRBJ1-1, with 12 nucleotides matching TRBD1. Trimming at V came to 3 bases and at J to 11 bases, leaving 10 bases not matched to a gene. The CDR3 spans 15 residues. Germline V gene sequence: CDR1 KGHSH, CDR2 LQKENI. The CDR3 DNA sequence: TGTGCCAGCTCACCTTCCGGGACAGGGGGCGCGGTCGCTTTCTTT. This sequence encodes CASSPSGTGGAVAFF. Full variable domain (remainder filled in from reference TRBV18 and TRBJ1-1): NAGVMQNPRHLVRRRGQEARLRCSPMKGHSHVYWYRQLPEEGLKFMVYLQKENIIDESGMPKERFSAEFPKEGPSILRIQQVVRGDSAAYFCASSPSGTGGAVAFFGQGTRLTVV.

The chain carries TRBV10-3 and TRBJ1-1; 8 nucleotides agree with TRBD1. Germline V gene lookup returns CDR1 ENHRY and CDR2 SYGVKD. The CDR3 extends over 15 amino acids. Germline trimming cut 2 bases from V and 1 base from J; bases unmatched to any gene: 3. The CDR3 sequence is CAISEPGQGNTEAFF. CDR3 DNA sequence: TGTGCCATCAGTGAGCCAGGACAGGGGAACACTGAAGCTTTCTTT.

V usage is TRBV6-5 and J usage is TRBJ1-2; 7 bases are shared with TRBD1. Germline V lookup: CDR1 MNHEY, CDR2 SVGAGI. The CDR3 loop spans 12 amino acids. V shed 5 bases and J 6 bases; nucleotides not matched to a gene: 3. In DNA form, the CDR3 reads TGTGCCAGCAGTCCGACAGGGCATGGCTACACCTTC. Translated: CASSPTGHGYTF.

J is TRBJ1-2 and V is TRBV7-9; 11 bases map to TRBD1. The J segment lost 3 bases and the V segment lost 6 bases, leaving 6 bases of the junction unmatched. The CDR3 runs 15 residues. Germline V gives CDR1 SEHNR, CDR2 FQNEAQ (reference sequence). The DNA for the CDR3 is TGTGCCAGCAGGCGGACAGGGGGCGGGGACTATGGCTACACCTTC. It specifies CASRRTGGGDYGYTF.

The chain uses TRBV11-2 and TRBJ1-3; D perhaps matches TRBD1 (5 bases). The CDR3 is 15 residues long. Trimming removed 5 bases at V and 2 bases at J, with 13 bases between. Germline values: CDR1 SGHAT, CDR2 FQNNGV. CDR3 sequence reads: CASSIDSSTGNTIYF. The CDR3, as DNA: TGTGCCAGCAGCATCGACAGTTCTACTGGAAACACCATATATTTT.

The gene calls are TRBV30 and TRBJ2-3, with D tentatively TRBD1 (6 bases). CDR1 is GTSNPN, CDR2 SVGIG, per germline (reference sequence). The CDR3 totals 15 residues. V dropped 3 bases and J dropped 5 bases, with 18 bases sitting between them. In DNA form, the CDR3 reads TGTGCCTGGAGATATTTAACGACAGGTAAAGATACGCAGTATTTT. This encodes CAWRYLTTGKDTQYF.

The chain combines TRBV12-2 with TRBJ1-6. TRBV12-2 has pseudogene status. The CDR3 length is 18 residues. CDR3 region: CASRSSNLRGGANSPLHF. The CDR3 coding sequence is TGTGCAAGTCGCTCAAGCAACCTTCGTGGGGGGGCAAATTCACCCCTCCACTTT.

The V call is TRBV5-6, the J call TRBJ2-1; D remains ambiguous. Germline V gene lookup returns CDR1 SGHDT and CDR2 YYEEEE. This CDR3 spans 16 amino acids. The V and J ends lost 4 bases and 1 base respectively, with 15 bases between them. For the CDR3, the DNA is TGTGCCAGCAGCCTCGGAGTTCACCCTTCCTACAATGAGCAGTTCTTC. It is translated as CASSLGVHPSYNEQFF.